The entry that follows covers one T cell receptor (beta chain) sequence. These data belong to a study of long-term antiretroviral therapy in people with HIV. Running of the v3.0 immunoSEQ assay took place at survey level. Here immunoSEQ multiplex PCR was the method, and the copy in TCRdb shows in-frame clones only, minus some. Of about 39,000 clones listed, roughly 90% are singletons. Researchers secured at least one pre-ART and at least two post-ART PBMC samples from each donor. Ahead of DNA extraction, samples held roughly 1-11 million cryopreserved PBMC each. Germline V gene lookup returns CDR1 LGHNA and CDR2 YSLEER. J was trimmed by 3 bases and V by 1 base; bases with no gene match: 4. The CDR3 consists of 16 residues.

This material consisted of unsorted PBMCs, taken just before starting antiretroviral therapy. The V and J genes are TRBV4-3 and TRBJ2-3, with 10 nucleotides matching TRBD1. The receptor's source is a woman in her late teens or twenties with HIV. As DNA, the CDR3 is TGCGCCAGCAGCCAAGCGGGACAGGGGATAACAGATACGCAGTATTTT. This sequence encodes CASSQAGQGITDTQYF.